The sequence of this TCR beta chain was determined in a study of cytomegalovirus exposure and HLA in healthy donors. The study, taken as a whole, reports: Researchers reportedly found TCR beta sequences accurately predicted most subjects' HLA-A and HLA-B alleles. After further analysis at a later stage, 16,951 TCR beta sequences were associated with HLA alleles at 0.05 false discovery rate. By a later analysis, the bulk of CMV-associated TCR beta chains appeared HLA-restricted.

It was with 60 Vbeta and 13 Jbeta primers that the PCR ran. Only in-frame clones appear in the TCRdb table, and some are missing; sequencing was by immunoSEQ multiplex PCR. The sample comprises 200,000 to 250,000 clones, over 65% of which are singletons, and 1.3% rests with the top ten. V trimming: 2 bases; J trimming: 5 bases; junction bases outside the gene matches: 3. The V gene's germline CDR1 is GTSNPN and CDR2 SVGIG (reference sequence). The CDR3 spans 13 residues. This clone was seen only a few times. The antigen is unknown. All donors participated as healthy donors of bone marrow. This sequence joins TRBV30 and TRBJ2-5; 9 positions match TRBD2. Sample: PBMCs. This receptor was identified in a human donor in good health. The CDR3 loop reads CAWSLAGVETQYF. DNA for the CDR3: TGTGCCTGGAGTTTAGCGGGAGTGGAGACCCAGTACTTC. Looking up the rest from reference TRBV30 and TRBJ2-5 gives the full variable domain: SQTIHQWPATLVQPVGSPLSLECTVEGTSNPNLYWYRQAAGRGLQLLFYSVGIGQISSEVPQNLSASRPQDRQFILSSKKLLLSDSGFYLCAWSLAGVETQYFGPGTRLLVL.